A selection of T cell receptor beta chains follows, all from one sample in a study of regulatory T cells in long-lasting Graves disease. TCRdb passed the multiplex PCR reads through MiXCR, listing each CDR3 protein once. Seen here are a few hundred thousand distinct CDR3 sequences, roughly 15% observed once, and the top ten hold over 20%. These same data were also listed under a study on T cells in Graves' hyperthyroidism and ophthalmopathy.

Here the sequenced sample was peripheral blood mononuclear cells (PBMCs), taken at new diagnosis, from a patient treated with antithyroid drugs. These receptor sequences come from a woman aged 18-35 years with Graves disease. Each CDR3 is given with its conserved first and last residue. Each record gives: J gene, V gene, D gene, clone size, CDR3 DNA, CDR3 protein. A D gene is named only where the DNA matches it firmly. Size is stated for part of the rows, as once, few or many counts, or as a class when the clone is expanded.

TRBJ2-1 TRBV5-6 TRBD1 many TGTGCCAGCAGCTTCTCAGCCGGGACAGACTACAATGAGCAGTTCTTC CASSFSAGTDYNEQFF
TRBJ2-3 TRBV27 NA many TGTGCCAGCAGTCCTCTGGCGGGTGCCCGCACAGATACGCAGTATTTT CASSPLAGARTDTQYF
TRBJ1-4 TRBV7-2 NA few TGTGCCAGCAGCTTAGCGGGGCGAGCACGAGAAAAACTGTTTTTT CASSLAGRAREKLFF
TRBJ2-7 TRBV19 TRBD2 few TGTGCCAGTAGGGTGACTAGCGGGAGTGGATACGAGCAGTACTTC CASRVTSGSGYEQYF
TRBJ1-5 TRBV28 NA many TGTGCCAGCAGTCAGGACGGCCCGTCAATCTCGCCCCAGCATTTT CASSQDGPSISPQHF
TRBJ2-2 TRBV20-1 TRBD1 NA TGCAGTGCACGGGACAGGGTTTTCTCCGGGGAGCTGTTTTTT CSARDRVFSGELFF
TRBJ2-1 TRBV15 NA NA TGTGCCACCAGCAGAGATCGCACAGGTCAGTTCTTC CATSRDRTGQFF
TRBJ1-2 TRBV7-9 TRBD1 few TGTGCCAGCAGCTTACAGGGGGCGGACTATGGCTACACCTTC CASSLQGADYGYTF
TRBJ2-7 TRBV28 NA many TGTGCCAGCAGTTTGCACAGAATATACGAGCAGTACTTC CASSLHRIYEQYF
TRBJ2-1 TRBV3-1 TRBD2 many TGTGCCAGCCAAGCGGGAGCCTACAATGAGCAGTTCTTC CASQAGAYNEQFF
TRBJ1-1 TRBV9 NA few TGTGCCAGCAGGCAGAGTGAGTACACTGAAGCTTTCTTT CASRQSEYTEAFF
TRBJ2-7 TRBV12-3/TRBV12-4 TRBD2 many TGTGCCAGCAGTGCCAGACTAGCGGGACCCTACGAGCAGTACTTC CASSARLAGPYEQYF
TRBJ1-5 TRBV6-1 TRBD1 NA TGTGCCAGCAGTCCCGGGCAGGGGGCCCAGGGCAATCAGCCCCAGCATTTT CASSPGQGAQGNQPQHF
TRBJ2-1 TRBV24-1 TRBD2 many TGTGCCACCAGTGTGCCTAGCGGGAGGAACAATGAGCAGTTCTTC CATSVPSGRNNEQFF
TRBJ2-5 TRBV18 TRBD1 many TGTGCCAGCTCACTCAGACAGGGAACGGGAGAGACCCAGTACTTC CASSLRQGTGETQYF
TRBJ2-1 TRBV3-1 TRBD2 NA TGTGCCAGCAGCCAAGACCCGGGACTAGCGGGTACAGGGGAGCAGTTCTTC CASSQDPGLAGTGEQFF
TRBJ2-2 TRBV3-1 NA once NA CASRIMDRVPGSCFF
TRBJ2-7 TRBV7-9 TRBD2 many TGTGCCAGCAGCCCTCAGGGCACTAGCGGGAGCGACGAGCAGTACTTC CASSPQGTSGSDEQYF
TRBJ2-1 TRBV5-1 NA many TGTGCCAGCAGCTTGGGGTTACGGGGGGCGGTCTACAATGAGCAGTTCTTC CASSLGLRGAVYNEQFF
TRBJ2-5 TRBV7-6 NA few TGTGCCAGCAGCTCCTGGAAACAAGAGACCCAGTACTTC CASSSWKQETQYF
TRBJ1-2 TRBV7-2 NA many TGTGCCAGCAGCTCGGGGGCCTATGGCTACACCTTC CASSSGAYGYTF
TRBJ2-3 TRBV7-9 NA few TGTGCCAGCAGCTTAGGGGGCCATACAAGAGATACGCAGTATTTT CASSLGGHTRDTQYF
TRBJ2-3 TRBV10-2 TRBD2 NA TGCGCCAGCAGTGAGTTACCCGGGCTAGCGGGGGGTGCTACAGATACGCAGTATTTT CASSELPGLAGGATDTQYF
TRBJ1-4 TRBV12-3/TRBV12-4 NA many TGTGCCAGCAGTTCCCAAGGGGAGGGTGAAAAACTGTTTTTT CASSSQGEGEKLFF
TRBJ1-6 TRBV3-1 NA many TGTGCCAGCAGGAGCCAGGGGAATAATTCACCCCTCCACTTT CASRSQGNNSPLHF
TRBJ1-1 TRBV7-6 TRBD1 few TGTGCCAGCAGCTTTAATACAGGGGGTGAAGCTGAAGCTTTCTTT CASSFNTGGEAEAFF
TRBJ2-5 TRBV3-1 NA many TGTGCCAGCTCACAGCAAGAGACCCAGTACTTC CASSQQETQYF